Shown below are 16 T cell receptor beta chains from a single sample sequenced in a study of human T cells and chemical hapten exposure. TCRdb re-analysed the RACE reads in MiXCR, keeping a single row per CDR3 protein. Of about 42,000 distinct CDR3 sequences listed, under 15% are singletons. The sample's time point: pre-sensitization, week 0. As for treatment: therapeutic diphenylcyclopropenone sensitization with weekly scalp DPC. This specimen consisted of whole blood, obtained in connection with sensitization to the hapten diphenylcyclopropenone (DPC). The receptors come from a woman younger than 45 with alopecia areata. Some clones in this sample may be carry-over from other donors' samples.

In its sample, this clonotype was seen a few times. V usage is TRBV12-3 or TRBV12-4 and J usage is TRBJ1-5; the D gene is possibly TRBD1 (6 bases). The CDR3 has 13 residues. V lost 6 bases and J 3 bases, leaving 9 bases between the germline ends. CDR3 bases: TGTGCCAGCAGCGGACAGTTCAATCAGCCCCAGCATTTT. The encoded protein is CASSGQFNQPQHF.

V gene TRBV11-2 combines with J gene TRBJ1-1, with D possibly matching TRBD1 (6 bases). The V gene lost 0 bases and the J gene lost 5 bases, with 10 bases spanning the gap. CDR3 length: 14 residues. Germline V CDR1 and CDR2: SGHAT, FQNNGV. The CDR3 bases are TGTGCCAGCAGCTTAGATCTAGGGACAACTGAAGCTTTCTTT. Its translation: CASSLDLGTTEAFF.

This chain links TRBV2 with TRBJ1-4; 8 nucleotides match TRBD1. Looked up from germline, CDR1 is SNHLY and CDR2 is FYNNEI. J lost 5 bases, V lost 8 bases, and 7 bases had no gene match. CDR3 length: 14 amino acids. Written as DNA, the CDR3 is TGTGCCAGCGCACGACAGGGGATAAATGAAAAACTGTTTTTT. Residues: CASARQGINEKLFF.

This clonotype was seen a few times. CDR3 DNA: TGTGCCAGCAGCCCAGACAGGGGCCTTAGCAATCAGCCCCAGCATTTT. It is translated as CASSPDRGLSNQPQHF. V gene TRBV7-6 combines with J gene TRBJ1-5; 8 nucleotides align to TRBD1. CDR3 size: 16 residues. Germline values: CDR1 SGHVS, CDR2 FNYEAQ. J gave up 0 bases and V 5 bases, and 6 bases lay outside the gene matches.

This chain joins TRBV27 and TRBJ2-3; D ambiguous. Trimming took off 2 bases at V and 1 base at J, with 4 bases between the two ends. CDR1 and CDR2 from the germline V gene are MNHEY and SMNVEV (reference sequence). The CDR3 is made up of 13 amino acids. The CDR3 nucleotides read TGTGCCAGCAGTTTACTTGGCACAGATACGCAGTATTTT. Its protein is CASSLLGTDTQYF.

Comments on this clonotype: A much larger clone differs by one base, so this may be a read error. The chain joins TRBV7-2 to TRBJ2-1; 8 bases align to TRBD2. Germline V lookup: CDR1 SGHTA, CDR2 FQGNSA. The CDR3 extends over 16 amino acids. J was trimmed by 0 bases and V by 0 bases; bases with no gene match: 1. CDR3 in amino acids: CASSLAGTSSYNEQFF. The CDR3 coding sequence is TGTGCCAGCAGCTTAGCCGGGACTAGCTCCTACAATGAGCAGTTCTTC. Full variable domain (rest looked up from reference TRBV7-2 and TRBJ2-1): GAGVSQSPSNKVTEKGKDVELRCDPISGHTALYWYRQSLGQGLEFLIYFQGNSAPDKSGLPSDRFSAERTGGSVSTLTIQRTQQEDSAVYLCASSLAGTSSYNEQFFGPGTRLTVL.

This clonotype was seen at least ten times. This chain links TRBV6-2 or TRBV6-3 with TRBJ2-1; tentatively, D is TRBD1 (6 bases). V was clipped by 7 bases and J by 8 bases, with 18 bases between them. The germline CDR1 and CDR2 sequences are MNHEY and SVGEGT. The CDR3 extends over 14 amino acids. The chain's CDR3 is CASTRFGQIDEQFF. DNA for the CDR3: TGTGCCAGCACCCGATTCGGACAGATTGATGAGCAGTTCTTC.

This clonotype was detected many times. This chain links TRBV6-6 with TRBJ1-1; D call uncertain. V was pared by 4 bases and J by 1 base, with 10 bases between. There are 14 residues in the CDR3. Germline loops: CDR1 MNHNY, CDR2 SVGAGI (reference sequence). CDR3 amino acids: CASSFDGSNTEAFF. The DNA for the CDR3 is TGTGCCAGCAGTTTTGACGGTTCGAACACTGAAGCTTTCTTT.

The rearrangement links TRBV28 to TRBJ2-2, with 7 bases aligning to TRBD2. The CDR3 loop spans 15 amino acids. V dropped 5 bases and J dropped 5; count of bases not matched to a gene: 8. Germline V gene lookup returns CDR1 MDHEN and CDR2 SYDVKM. CDR3 sequence: CASSRSGRRTGELFF. The DNA for the CDR3 is TGTGCCAGCAGTCGTAGCGGGCGGCGAACCGGGGAGCTGTTTTTT.

The CDR3 here is CASSKEGRGAEQFF. CDR3 nucleotides: TGTGCCAGCAGCAAAGAAGGTCGCGGGGCCGAGCAGTTCTTC. The chain combines TRBV21-1 with TRBJ2-1; the table names TRBD1, a call not compared with the DNA. TRBV21-1 is termed a pseudogene. This CDR3 contains 14 residues.

This clonotype was seen ten or more times. The chain carries TRBV18 and TRBJ1-5; D is unclear. The CDR3 sequence is 14 residues long. Trimming cost V 2 bases and J 7 bases, with 12 bases left between them. The V gene's germline CDR1 is KGHSH and CDR2 LQKENI. The CDR3 sequence is CASSPGTGHQPQHF. CDR3 sequence (DNA): TGTGCCAGCTCACCAGGTACGGGTCACCAGCCCCAGCATTTT.

This clonotype has ten or more counts. The V gene is TRBV7-2, the J gene TRBJ1-1; the match to TRBD1 covers 8 bases. Looked up from germline, CDR1 is SGHTA and CDR2 is FQGNSA. This CDR3 comprises 14 residues. The V segment lost 5 bases and the J segment 5 bases; nucleotides outside the gene matches: 7. The CDR3 nucleotides read TGTGCCAGCAGCCTAGGGGACAGGAGGACTGAAGCTTTCTTT. As protein: CASSLGDRRTEAFF.

The chain couples TRBV7-2 to TRBJ2-1; D remains ambiguous. With 4 bases removed from V and 5 bases from J, the gap between germline ends came to 6 bases. This CDR3 region has 12 residues. Germline loops: CDR1 SGHTA, CDR2 FQGNSA. The chain's CDR3 is CASSSYHNEQFF. The CDR3 bases are TGTGCCAGCAGCTCTTACCACAATGAGCAGTTCTTC.

This clonotype was counted only a few times. The gene calls are TRBV7-9 and TRBJ2-5, with 16 bases fitting TRBD2. Germline CDR1 and CDR2: SEHNR and FQNEAQ (reference sequence). The V and J ends lost 4 bases and 7 bases, in that order; junction bases with no gene match: 9. The CDR3 contains 17 residues. CDR3 DNA: TGTGCCAGCAGCTCCGGGACTAGCGGGAGGGGCCCGGGGACCCAGTACTTC. As protein: CASSSGTSGRGPGTQYF.

This clonotype has at least ten counts. V usage is TRBV10-3 and J usage is TRBJ1-3; D not resolved. V dropped 6 bases and J dropped 0 bases, with 3 bases sitting between them. This CDR3 is built from 12 residues. In germline, CDR1 is ENHRY, CDR2 SYGVKD. The CDR3 spells CAISSSGNTIYF. The CDR3 DNA is TGTGCCATCAGCAGCTCTGGAAACACCATATATTTT.

The chain carries TRBV30 and TRBJ2-7, with D hard to call. CDR3 length: 11 residues. Germline lookup yields CDR1 GTSNPN and CDR2 SVGIG (reference sequence). Trimming removed 2 bases from V and 0 bases from J, with 2 bases in between. The CDR3 protein is CAWSFSYEQYF. DNA for the CDR3: TGTGCCTGGAGTTTCTCCTACGAGCAGTACTTC.